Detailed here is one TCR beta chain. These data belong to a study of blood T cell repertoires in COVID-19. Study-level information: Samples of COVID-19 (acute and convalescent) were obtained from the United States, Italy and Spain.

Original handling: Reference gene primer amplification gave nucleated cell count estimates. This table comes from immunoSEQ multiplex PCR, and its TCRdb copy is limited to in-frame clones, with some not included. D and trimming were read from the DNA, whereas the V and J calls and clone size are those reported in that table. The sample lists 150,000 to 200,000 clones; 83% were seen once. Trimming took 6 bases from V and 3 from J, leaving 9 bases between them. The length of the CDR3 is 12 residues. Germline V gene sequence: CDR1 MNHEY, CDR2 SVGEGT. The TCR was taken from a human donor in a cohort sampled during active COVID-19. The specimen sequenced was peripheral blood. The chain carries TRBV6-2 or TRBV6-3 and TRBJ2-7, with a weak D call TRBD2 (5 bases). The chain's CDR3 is CASSLGLYEQYF. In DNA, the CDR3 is TGTGCCAGCAGCCTAGGACTCTACGAGCAGTACTTC.